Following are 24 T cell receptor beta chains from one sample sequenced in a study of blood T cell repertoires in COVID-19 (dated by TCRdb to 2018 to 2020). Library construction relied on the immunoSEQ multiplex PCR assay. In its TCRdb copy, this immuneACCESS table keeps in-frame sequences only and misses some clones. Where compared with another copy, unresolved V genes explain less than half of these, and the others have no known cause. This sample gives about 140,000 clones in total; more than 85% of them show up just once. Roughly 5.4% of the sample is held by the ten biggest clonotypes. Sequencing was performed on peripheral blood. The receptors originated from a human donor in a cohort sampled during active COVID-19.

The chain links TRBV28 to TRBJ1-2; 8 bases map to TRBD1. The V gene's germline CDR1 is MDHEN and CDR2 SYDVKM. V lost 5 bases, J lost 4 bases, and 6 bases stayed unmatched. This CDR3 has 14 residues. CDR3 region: CASSLGQGSYGYTF. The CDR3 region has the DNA TGTGCCAGCAGTCTAGGACAGGGTAGCTATGGCTACACCTTC.

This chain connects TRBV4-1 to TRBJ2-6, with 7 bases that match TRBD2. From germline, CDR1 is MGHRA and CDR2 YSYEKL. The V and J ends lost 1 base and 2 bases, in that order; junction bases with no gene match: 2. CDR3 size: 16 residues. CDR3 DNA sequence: TGCGCCAGCAGCCAAGGCGCGGGAGCTGGGGCCAACGTCCTGACTTTC. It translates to CASSQGAGAGANVLTF.

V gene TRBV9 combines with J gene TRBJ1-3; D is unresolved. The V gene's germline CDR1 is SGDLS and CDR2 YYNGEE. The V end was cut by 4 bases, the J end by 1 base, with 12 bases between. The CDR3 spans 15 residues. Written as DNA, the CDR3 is TGTGCCAGCAGCCCCGATGCCGGGTCTGGAAACACCATATATTTT. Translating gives CASSPDAGSGNTIYF. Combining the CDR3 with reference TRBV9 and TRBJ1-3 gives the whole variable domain DSGVTQTPKHLITATGQRVTLRCSPRSGDLSVYWYQQSLDQGLQFLIQYYNGEERAKGNILERFSAQQFPDLHSELNLSSLELGDSALYFCASSPDAGSGNTIYFGEGSWLTVV.

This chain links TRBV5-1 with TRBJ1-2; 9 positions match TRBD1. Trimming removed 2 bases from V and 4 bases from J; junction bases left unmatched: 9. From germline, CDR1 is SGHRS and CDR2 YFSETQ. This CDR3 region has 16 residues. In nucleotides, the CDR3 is TGCGCCAGCAGCTTCGGGACAGGGAGGCTTTTCTATGGCTACACCTTC. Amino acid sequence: CASSFGTGRLFYGYTF.

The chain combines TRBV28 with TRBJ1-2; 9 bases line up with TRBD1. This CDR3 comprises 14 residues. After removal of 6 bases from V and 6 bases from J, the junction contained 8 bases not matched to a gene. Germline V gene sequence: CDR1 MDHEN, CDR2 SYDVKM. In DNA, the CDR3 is TGTGCCAGCAGCCCCGGGACAGGGTTGGATGGCTACACCTTC. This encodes CASSPGTGLDGYTF.

CDR3 region: CASKWTGKETQYF. CDR3 sequence (DNA): TGTGCCAGCAAGTGGACAGGGAAAGAGACCCAGTACTTC. The J gene is TRBJ2-5, the V gene TRBV21-1; TRBD1, the table's D call, lacks a check against the DNA. TRBV21-1 is tagged as a pseudogene. The CDR3 is made up of 13 amino acids.

The CDR3 region is CASSFGQAGTEAFF. CDR3 DNA: TGTGCCAGCAGCTTCGGACAGGCGGGGACTGAAGCTTTCTTT. This chain uses TRBV28 with TRBJ1-1, with TRBD1 matching 7 bases. CDR1 and CDR2 (germline): MDHEN, SYDVKM. CDR3 length equals 14 residues. Germline trimming cut 6 bases from V and 5 bases from J; bases unmatched to any gene: 9.

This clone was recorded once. This CDR3 reads CASSQGYGLAGTYEQYF. CDR3 in DNA: TGCGCCAGCAGCCAAGGATACGGACTAGCGGGGACCTACGAGCAGTACTTC. The gene calls are TRBV4-1 and TRBJ2-7, with TRBD2 matching 12 bases. The CDR3 has 17 residues. The germline CDR1 and CDR2 sequences are MGHRA and YSYEKL. V lost 1 base to trimming and J lost 2 bases; unmatched junction nucleotides: 6.

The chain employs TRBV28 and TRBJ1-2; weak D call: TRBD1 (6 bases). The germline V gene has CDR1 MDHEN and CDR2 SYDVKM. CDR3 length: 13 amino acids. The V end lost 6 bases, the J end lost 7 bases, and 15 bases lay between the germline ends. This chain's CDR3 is CASRENRVGGYTF. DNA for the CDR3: TGTGCCAGCAGGGAGAACAGGGTGGGTGGCTACACCTTC.

The CDR3 here is CASSDFNNEQFF. CDR3 coding DNA: TGTGCCAGCTCGGACTTCAACAATGAGCAGTTCTTC. The chain links TRBV28 to TRBJ2-1; possible D gene TRBD2, 5 bases. The CDR3 runs 12 residues. The V gene lost 8 bases and the J gene lost 5 bases, with 10 bases spanning the gap. Germline V gene sequence: CDR1 MDHEN, CDR2 SYDVKM.

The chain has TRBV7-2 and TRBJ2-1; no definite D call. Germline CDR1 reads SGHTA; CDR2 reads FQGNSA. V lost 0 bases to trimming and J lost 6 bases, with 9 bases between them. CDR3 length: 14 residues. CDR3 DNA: TGTGCCAGCAGCTTAGCGCCAGGAAGCAATGAGCAGTTCTTC. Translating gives CASSLAPGSNEQFF.

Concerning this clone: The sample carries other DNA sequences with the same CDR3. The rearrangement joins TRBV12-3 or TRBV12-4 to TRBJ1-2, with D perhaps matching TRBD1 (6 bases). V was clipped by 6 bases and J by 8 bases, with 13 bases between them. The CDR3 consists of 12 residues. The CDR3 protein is CASSLTGYGYTF. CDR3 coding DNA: TGTGCCAGCAGCTTAACAGGGTACGGCTACACCTTC.

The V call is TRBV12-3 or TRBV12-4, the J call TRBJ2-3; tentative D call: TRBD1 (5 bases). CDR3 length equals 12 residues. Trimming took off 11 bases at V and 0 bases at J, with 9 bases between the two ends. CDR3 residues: CALRASTDTQYF. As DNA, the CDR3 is TGTGCCCTCAGGGCCAGCACAGATACGCAGTATTTT.

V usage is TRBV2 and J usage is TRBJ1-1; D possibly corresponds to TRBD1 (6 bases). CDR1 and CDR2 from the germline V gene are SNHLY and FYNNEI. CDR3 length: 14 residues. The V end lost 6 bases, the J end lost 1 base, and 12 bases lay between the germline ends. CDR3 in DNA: TGTGCCAGCAGGGGGCGCAGGGGGAACACTGAAGCTTTCTTT. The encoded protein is CASRGRRGNTEAFF.

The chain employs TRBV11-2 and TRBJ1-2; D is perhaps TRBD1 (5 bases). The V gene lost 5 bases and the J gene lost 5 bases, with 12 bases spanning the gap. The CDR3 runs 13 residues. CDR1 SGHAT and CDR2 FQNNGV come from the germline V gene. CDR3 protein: CASSPDMLYGYTF. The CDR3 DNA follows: TGTGCCAGCAGCCCGGACATGCTATATGGCTACACCTTC.

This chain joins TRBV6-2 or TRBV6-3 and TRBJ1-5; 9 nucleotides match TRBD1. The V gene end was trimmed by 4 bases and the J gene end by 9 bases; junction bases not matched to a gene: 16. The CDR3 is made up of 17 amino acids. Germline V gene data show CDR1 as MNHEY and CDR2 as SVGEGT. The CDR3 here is CASSLARTGGFDRPQHF. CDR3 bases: TGTGCCAGCAGTTTGGCACGAACAGGGGGCTTCGATCGGCCCCAGCATTTT.

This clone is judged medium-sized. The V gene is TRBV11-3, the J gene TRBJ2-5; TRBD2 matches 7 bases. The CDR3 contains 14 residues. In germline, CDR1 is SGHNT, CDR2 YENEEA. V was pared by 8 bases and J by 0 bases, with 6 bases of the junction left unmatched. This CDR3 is CASFPREYQETQYF. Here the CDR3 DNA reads TGTGCCAGCTTCCCGCGGGAGTACCAAGAGACCCAGTACTTC.

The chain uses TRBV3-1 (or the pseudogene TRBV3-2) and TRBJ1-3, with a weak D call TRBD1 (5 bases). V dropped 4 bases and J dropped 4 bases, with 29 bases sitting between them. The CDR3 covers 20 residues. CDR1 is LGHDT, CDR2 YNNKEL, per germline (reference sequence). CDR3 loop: CASSPPSGGDANFWGNTIYF. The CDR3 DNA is TGTGCCAGCAGCCCCCCTAGTGGAGGGGACGCAAACTTTTGGGGAAACACCATATATTTT.

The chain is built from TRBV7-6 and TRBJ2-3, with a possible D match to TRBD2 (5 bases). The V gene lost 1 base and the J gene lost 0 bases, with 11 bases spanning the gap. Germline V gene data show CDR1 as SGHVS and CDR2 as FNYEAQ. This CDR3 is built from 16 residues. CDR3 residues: CASSLESGLSTDTQYF. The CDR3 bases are TGTGCCAGCAGCTTAGAGAGTGGACTGAGCACAGATACGCAGTATTTT.

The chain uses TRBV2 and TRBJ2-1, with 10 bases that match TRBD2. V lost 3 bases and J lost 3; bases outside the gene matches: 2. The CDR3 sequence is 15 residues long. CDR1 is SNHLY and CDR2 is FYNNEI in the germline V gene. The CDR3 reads CASSEEREGYNEQFF. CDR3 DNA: TGTGCCAGCAGTGAGGAGCGGGAGGGCTACAATGAGCAGTTCTTC.

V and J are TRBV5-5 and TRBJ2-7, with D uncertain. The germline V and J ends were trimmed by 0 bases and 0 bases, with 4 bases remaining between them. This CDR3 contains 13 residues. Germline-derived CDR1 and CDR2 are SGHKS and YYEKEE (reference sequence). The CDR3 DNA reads TGTGCCAGCAGCTTGGCGGGCTCCTACGAGCAGTACTTC. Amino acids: CASSLAGSYEQYF.

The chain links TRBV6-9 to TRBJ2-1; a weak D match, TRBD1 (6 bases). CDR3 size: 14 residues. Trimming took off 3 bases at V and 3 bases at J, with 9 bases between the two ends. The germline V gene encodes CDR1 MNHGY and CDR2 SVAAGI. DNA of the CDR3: TGTGCCAGCAGTTACGTGGGACACTACAATGAGCAGTTCTTC. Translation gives CASSYVGHYNEQFF.

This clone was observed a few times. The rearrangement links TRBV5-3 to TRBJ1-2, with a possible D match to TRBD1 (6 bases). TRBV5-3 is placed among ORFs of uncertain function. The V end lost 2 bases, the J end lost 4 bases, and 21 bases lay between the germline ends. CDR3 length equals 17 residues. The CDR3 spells CARSFSPPGQLSYGYTF. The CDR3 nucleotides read TGTGCCAGAAGCTTTTCTCCACCGGGACAACTAAGCTATGGCTACACCTTC.

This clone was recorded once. The CDR3 protein is CASSLERGHNEQFF. The DNA for the CDR3 is TGTGCCAGCTCCCTCGAAAGGGGCCACAATGAGCAGTTCTTC. The chain joins TRBV27 to TRBJ2-1; D may be TRBD1 (5 bases). Germline CDR1 MNHEY, CDR2 SMNVEV (reference sequence). Trimming shortened V by 8 bases and J by 5 bases, and 16 bases separated the two germline ends. This CDR3 spans 14 amino acids.